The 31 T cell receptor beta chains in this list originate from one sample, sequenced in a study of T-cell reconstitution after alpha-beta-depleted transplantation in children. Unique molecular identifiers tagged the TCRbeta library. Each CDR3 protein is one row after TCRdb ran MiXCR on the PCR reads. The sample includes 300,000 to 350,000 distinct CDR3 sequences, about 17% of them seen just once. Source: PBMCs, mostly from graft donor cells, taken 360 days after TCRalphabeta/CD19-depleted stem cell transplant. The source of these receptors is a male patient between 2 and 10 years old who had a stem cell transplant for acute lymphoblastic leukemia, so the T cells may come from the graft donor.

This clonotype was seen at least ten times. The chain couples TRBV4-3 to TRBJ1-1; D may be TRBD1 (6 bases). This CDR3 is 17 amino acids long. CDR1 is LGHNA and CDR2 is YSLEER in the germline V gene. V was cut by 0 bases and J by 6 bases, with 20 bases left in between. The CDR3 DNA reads TGCGCCAGCAGCCAAGAGGGGGGTGGGGGCGAAGTTTCTGAAGCTTTCTTT. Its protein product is CASSQEGGGGEVSEAFF.

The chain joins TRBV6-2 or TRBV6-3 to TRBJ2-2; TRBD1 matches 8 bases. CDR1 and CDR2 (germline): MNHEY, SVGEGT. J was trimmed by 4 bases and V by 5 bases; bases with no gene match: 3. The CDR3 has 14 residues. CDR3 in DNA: TGTGCCAGCAGTATAACAGGGGGCACCGGGGAGCTGTTTTTT. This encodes CASSITGGTGELFF.

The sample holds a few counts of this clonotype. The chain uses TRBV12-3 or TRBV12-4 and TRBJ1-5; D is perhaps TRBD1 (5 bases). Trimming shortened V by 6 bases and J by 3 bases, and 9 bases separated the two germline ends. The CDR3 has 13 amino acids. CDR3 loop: CASSDRINQPQHF. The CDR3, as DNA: TGTGCCAGCAGCGACAGAATCAATCAGCCCCAGCATTTT.

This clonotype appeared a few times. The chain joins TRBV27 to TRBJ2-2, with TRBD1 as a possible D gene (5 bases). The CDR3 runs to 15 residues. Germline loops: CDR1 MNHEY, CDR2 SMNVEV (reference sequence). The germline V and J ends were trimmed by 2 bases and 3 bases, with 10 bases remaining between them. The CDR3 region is CASSLGATYTGELFF. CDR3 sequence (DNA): TGTGCCAGCAGTTTAGGGGCAACCTACACCGGGGAGCTGTTTTTT.

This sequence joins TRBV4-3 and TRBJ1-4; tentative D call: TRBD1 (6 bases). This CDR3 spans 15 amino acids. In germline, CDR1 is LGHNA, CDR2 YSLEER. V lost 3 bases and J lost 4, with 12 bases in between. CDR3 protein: CASSQGGGLNEKLFF. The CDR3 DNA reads TGCGCCAGCAGCCAGGGGGGGGGCCTTAATGAAAAACTGTTTTTT.

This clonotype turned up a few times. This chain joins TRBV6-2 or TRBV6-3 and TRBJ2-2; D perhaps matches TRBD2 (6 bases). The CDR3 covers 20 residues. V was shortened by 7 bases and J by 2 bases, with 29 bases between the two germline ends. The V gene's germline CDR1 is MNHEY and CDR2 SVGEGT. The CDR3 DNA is TGTGCCAGCATCCCGGCCGCGGGATCTGTCATCCGCGCTAACACCGGGGAGCTGTTTTTT. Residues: CASIPAAGSVIRANTGELFF.

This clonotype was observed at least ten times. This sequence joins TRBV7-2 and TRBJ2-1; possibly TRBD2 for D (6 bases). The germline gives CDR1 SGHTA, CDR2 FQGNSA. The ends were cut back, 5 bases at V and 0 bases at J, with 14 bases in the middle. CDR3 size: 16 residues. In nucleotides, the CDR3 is TGTGCCAGCAGCCCATCCGGGACTTACTCCTACAATGAGCAGTTCTTC. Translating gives CASSPSGTYSYNEQFF.

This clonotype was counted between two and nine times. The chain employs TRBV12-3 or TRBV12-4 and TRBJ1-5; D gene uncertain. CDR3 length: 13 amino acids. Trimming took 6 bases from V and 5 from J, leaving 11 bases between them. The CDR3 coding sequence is TGTGCCAGCAGCCAGGACGGGTATCAGCCCCAGCATTTT. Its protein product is CASSQDGYQPQHF.

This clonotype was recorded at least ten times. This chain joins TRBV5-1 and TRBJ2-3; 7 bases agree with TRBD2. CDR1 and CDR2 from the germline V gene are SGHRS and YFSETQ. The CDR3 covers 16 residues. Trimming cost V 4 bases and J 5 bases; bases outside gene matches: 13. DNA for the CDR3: TGCGCCAGCAGCCTAGAGATGGGGAGGGCCAAAGATACGCAGTATTTT. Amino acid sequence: CASSLEMGRAKDTQYF.

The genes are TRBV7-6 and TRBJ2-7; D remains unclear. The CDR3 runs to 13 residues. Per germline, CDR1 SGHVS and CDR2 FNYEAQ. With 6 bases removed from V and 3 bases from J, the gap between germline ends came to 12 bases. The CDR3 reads CASRVDLNYEQYF. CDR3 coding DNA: TGTGCCAGCAGGGTGGACCTCAACTACGAGCAGTACTTC.

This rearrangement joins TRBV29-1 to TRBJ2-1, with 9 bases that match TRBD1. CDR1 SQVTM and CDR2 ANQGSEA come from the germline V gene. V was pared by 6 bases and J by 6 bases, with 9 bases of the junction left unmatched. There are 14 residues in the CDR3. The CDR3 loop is CSVRVTGGSNEQFF. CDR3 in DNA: TGCAGCGTCCGAGTCACAGGGGGCTCCAATGAGCAGTTCTTC.

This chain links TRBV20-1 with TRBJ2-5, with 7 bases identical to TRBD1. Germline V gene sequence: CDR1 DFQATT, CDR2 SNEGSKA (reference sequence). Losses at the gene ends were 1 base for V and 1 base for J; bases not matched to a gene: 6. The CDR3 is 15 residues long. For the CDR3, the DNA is TGCAGTGCTAGAGCCGCAGACAGGGTCCAAGAGACCCAGTACTTC. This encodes CSARAADRVQETQYF.

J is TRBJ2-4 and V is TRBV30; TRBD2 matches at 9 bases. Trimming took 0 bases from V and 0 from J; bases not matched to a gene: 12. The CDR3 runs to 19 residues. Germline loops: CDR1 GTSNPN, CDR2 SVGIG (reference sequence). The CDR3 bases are TGTGCCTGGAGTGTCTCTCGGACTAGCGCCTTTCTAGCCAAAAACATTCAGTACTTC. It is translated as CAWSVSRTSAFLAKNIQYF.

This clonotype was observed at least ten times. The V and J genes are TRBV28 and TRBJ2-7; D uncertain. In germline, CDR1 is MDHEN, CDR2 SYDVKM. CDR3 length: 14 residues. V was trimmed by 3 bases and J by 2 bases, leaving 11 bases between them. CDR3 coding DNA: TGTGCCAGCAGTTTGAAGGGTGGAACCTACGAGCAGTACTTC. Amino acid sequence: CASSLKGGTYEQYF.

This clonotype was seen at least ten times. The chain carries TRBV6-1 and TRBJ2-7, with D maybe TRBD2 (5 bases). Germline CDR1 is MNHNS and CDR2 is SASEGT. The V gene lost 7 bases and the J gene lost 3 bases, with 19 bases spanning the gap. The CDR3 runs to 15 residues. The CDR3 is CASKTRTDSLYEQYF. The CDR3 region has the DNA TGTGCCAGCAAAACCCGGACTGATTCCCTCTACGAGCAGTACTTC.

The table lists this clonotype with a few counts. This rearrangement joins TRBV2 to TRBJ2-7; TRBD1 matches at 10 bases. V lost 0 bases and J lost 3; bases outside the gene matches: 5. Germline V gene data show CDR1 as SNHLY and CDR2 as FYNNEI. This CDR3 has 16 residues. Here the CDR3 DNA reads TGTGCCAGCAGTGAAGCATGGGACAGGGGATACTACGAGCAGTACTTC. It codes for CASSEAWDRGYYEQYF.

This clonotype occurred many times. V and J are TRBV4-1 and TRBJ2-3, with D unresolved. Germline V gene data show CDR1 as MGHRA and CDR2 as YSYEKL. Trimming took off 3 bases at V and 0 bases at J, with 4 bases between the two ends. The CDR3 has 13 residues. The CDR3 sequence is CASSHSSTDTQYF. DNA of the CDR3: TGCGCCAGCAGCCACTCTAGCACAGATACGCAGTATTTT.

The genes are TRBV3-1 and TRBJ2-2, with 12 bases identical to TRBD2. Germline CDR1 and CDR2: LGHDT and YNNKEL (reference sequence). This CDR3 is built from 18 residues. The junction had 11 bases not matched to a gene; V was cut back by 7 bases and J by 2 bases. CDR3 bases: TGTGCCAGCACGTCAGTACTAGCGGGAGGCCCTAACACCGGGGAGCTGTTTTTT. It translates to CASTSVLAGGPNTGELFF. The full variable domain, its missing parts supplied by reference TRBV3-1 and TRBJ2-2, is DTAVSQTPKYLVTQMGNDKSIKCEQNLGHDTMYWYKQDSKKFLKIMFSYNNKELIINETVPNRFSPKSPDKAHLNLHINSLELGDSAVYFCASTSVLAGGPNTGELFFGEGSRLTVL.

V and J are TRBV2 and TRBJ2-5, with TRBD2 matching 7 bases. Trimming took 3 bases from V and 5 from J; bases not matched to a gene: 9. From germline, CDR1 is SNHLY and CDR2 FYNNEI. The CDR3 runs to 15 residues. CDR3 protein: CASSDTREVRETQYF. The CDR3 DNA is TGTGCCAGCAGTGACACACGGGAGGTTAGGGAGACCCAGTACTTC.

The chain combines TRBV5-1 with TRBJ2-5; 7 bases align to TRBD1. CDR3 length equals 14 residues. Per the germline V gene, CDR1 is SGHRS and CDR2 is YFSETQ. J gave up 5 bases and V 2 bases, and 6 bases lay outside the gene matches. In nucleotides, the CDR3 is TGCGCCAGCAGCTTTGGCAGGGGGTTTGAGACCCAGTACTTC. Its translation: CASSFGRGFETQYF.

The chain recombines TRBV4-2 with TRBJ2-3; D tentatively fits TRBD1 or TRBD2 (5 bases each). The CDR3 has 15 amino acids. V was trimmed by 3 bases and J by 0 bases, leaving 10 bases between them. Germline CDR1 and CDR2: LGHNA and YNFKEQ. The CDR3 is CASSHRDGSTDTQYF. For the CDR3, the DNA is TGTGCCAGCAGCCACCGGGACGGGAGCACAGATACGCAGTATTTT.

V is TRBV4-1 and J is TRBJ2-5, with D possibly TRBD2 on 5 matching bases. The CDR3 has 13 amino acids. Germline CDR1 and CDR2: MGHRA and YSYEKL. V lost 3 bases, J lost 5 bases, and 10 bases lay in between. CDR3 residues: CASSQWERETQYF. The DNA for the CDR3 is TGCGCCAGCAGCCAGTGGGAGAGGGAGACCCAGTACTTC.

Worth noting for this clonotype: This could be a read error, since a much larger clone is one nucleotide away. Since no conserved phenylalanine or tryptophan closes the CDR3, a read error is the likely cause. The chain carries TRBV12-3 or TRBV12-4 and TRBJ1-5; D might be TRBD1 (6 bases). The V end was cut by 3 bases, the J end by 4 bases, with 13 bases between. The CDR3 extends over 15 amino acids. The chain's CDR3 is CASSFAGASNQPQHY. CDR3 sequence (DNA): TGTGCCAGCAGTTTCGCGGGGGCCTCGAATCAGCCCCAGCATTAT.

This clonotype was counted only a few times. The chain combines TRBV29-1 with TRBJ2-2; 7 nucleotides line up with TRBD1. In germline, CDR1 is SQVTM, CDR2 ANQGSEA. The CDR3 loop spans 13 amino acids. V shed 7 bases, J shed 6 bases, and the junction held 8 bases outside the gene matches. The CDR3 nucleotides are TGCAGCGCTTTGACAGGGCTGGCCGGGGAGCTGTTTTTT. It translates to CSALTGLAGELFF.

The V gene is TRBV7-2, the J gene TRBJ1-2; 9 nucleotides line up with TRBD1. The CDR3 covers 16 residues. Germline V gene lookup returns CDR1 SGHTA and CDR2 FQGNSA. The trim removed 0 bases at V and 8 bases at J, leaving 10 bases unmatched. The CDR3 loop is CASSLASIRTGDGYTF. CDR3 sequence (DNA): TGTGCCAGCAGCTTAGCTAGTATAAGGACAGGGGACGGCTACACCTTC.

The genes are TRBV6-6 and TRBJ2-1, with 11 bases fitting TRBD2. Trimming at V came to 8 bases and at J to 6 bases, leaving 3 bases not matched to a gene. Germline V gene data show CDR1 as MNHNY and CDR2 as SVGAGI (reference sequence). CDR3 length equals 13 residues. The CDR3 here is CASLSGRANEQFF. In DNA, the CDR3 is TGTGCCAGCCTTAGCGGGAGGGCCAATGAGCAGTTCTTC.

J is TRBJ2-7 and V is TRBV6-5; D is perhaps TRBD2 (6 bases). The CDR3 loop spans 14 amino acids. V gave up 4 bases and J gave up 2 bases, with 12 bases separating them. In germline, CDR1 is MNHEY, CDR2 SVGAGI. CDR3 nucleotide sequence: TGTGCCAGCAGTTGGGAGGATAGCCCCTACGAGCAGTACTTC. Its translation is CASSWEDSPYEQYF.

The chain's CDR3 is CASSPDINDYEQYF. The CDR3 coding sequence is TGCGCCAGCAGCCCGGACATTAACGACTACGAGCAGTACTTC. The gene calls are TRBV5-1 and TRBJ2-7, with D perhaps TRBD1 (5 bases). CDR1 and CDR2 from the germline V gene are SGHRS and YFSETQ. The CDR3 spans 14 residues. Trimming left V 4 bases short and J 3 bases short, with 14 bases between.

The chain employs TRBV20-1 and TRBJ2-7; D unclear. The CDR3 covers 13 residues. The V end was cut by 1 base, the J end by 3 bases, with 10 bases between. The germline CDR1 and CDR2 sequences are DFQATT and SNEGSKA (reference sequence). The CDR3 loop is CSARAGLGYEQYF. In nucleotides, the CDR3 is TGCAGTGCTAGAGCGGGTCTAGGCTACGAGCAGTACTTC.

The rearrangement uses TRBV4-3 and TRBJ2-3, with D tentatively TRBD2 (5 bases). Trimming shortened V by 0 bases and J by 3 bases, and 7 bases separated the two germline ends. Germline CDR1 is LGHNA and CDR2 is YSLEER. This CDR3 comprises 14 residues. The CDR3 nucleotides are TGCGCCAGCAGCCAAGAGGAGGAAACAGATACGCAGTATTTT. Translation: CASSQEEETDTQYF.

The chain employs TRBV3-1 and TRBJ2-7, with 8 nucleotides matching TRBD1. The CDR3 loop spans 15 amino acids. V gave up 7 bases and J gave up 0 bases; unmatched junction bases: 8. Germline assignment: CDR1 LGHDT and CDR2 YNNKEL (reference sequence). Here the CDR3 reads CASTPRGTGSYEQYF. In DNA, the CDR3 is TGTGCCAGCACCCCGAGGGGGACAGGCTCCTACGAGCAGTACTTC.